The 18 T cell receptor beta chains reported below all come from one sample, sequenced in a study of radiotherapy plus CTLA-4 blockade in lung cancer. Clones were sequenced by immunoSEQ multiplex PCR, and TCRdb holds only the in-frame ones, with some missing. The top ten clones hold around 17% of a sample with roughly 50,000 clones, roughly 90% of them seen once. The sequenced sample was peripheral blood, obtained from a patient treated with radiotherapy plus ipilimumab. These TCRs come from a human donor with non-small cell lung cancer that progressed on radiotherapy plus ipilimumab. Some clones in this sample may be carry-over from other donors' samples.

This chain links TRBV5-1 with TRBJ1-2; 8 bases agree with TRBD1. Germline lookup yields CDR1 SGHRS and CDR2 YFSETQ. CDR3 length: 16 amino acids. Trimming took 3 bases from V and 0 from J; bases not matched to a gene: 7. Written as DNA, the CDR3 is TGCGCCAGCAGCTGGCATCAGGGGGCAGCTAACTATGGCTACACCTTC. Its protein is CASSWHQGAANYGYTF.

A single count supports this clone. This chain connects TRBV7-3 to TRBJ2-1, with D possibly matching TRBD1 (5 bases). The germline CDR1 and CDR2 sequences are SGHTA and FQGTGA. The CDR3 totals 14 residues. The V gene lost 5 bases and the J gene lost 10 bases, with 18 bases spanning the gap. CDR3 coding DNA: TGTGCCAGCAGCCGAGACATCGTGGGGCCAGAGCAGTTCTTC. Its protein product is CASSRDIVGPEQFF.

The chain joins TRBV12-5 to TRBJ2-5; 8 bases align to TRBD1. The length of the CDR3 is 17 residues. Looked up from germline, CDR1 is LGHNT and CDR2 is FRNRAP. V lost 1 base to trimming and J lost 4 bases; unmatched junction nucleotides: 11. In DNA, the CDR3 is TGTGCTAGTGGTTTGGACCGGACAGGGAGCCCCTTAGAGACCCAGTACTTC. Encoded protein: CASGLDRTGSPLETQYF.

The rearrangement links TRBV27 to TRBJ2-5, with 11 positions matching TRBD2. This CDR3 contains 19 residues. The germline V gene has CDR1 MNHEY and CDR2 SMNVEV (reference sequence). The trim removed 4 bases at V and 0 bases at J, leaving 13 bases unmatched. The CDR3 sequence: CASSSLEVSGRGYQETQYF. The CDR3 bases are TGTGCCAGCAGTTCCCTAGAGGTTAGCGGGAGGGGGTACCAAGAGACCCAGTACTTC.

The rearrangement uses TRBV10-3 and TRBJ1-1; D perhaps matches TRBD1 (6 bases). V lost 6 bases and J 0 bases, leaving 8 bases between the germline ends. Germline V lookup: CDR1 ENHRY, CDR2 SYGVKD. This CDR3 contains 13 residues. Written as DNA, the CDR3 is TGTGCCATCAGGGACAGCTTGAACACTGAAGCTTTCTTT. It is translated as CAIRDSLNTEAFF.

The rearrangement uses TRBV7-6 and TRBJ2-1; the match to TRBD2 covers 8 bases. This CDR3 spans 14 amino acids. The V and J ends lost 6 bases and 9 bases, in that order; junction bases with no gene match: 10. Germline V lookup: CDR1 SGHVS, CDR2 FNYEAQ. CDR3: CASSSSGSLVEQFF. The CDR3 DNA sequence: TGTGCCAGCAGTTCGAGCGGGAGTTTGGTTGAGCAGTTCTTC.

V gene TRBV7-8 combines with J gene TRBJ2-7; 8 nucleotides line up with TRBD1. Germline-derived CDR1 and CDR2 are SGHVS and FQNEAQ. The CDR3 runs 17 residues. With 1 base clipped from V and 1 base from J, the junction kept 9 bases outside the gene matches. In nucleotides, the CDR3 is TGTGCCAGCAGCTTAGGGGGTCGGGACAGGCATTCCTACGAGCAGTACTTC. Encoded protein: CASSLGGRDRHSYEQYF. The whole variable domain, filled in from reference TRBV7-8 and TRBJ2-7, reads GAGVSQSPRYKVAKRGQDVALRCDPISGHVSLFWYQQALGQGPEFLTYFQNEAQLDKSGLPSDRFFAERPEGSVSTLKIQRTQQEDSAVYLCASSLGGRDRHSYEQYFGPGTRLTVT.

CDR3 in DNA: TGTGCCAGCAGCTTTGGACTAGGGGGGACTGAAGCTTTCTTT. It is translated as CASSFGLGGTEAFF. The chain combines TRBV11-1 with TRBJ1-1; a possible D gene is TRBD1 (6 bases). The CDR3 is made up of 14 amino acids. V was shortened by 3 bases and J by 5 bases, with 13 bases between the two germline ends. Germline-derived CDR1 and CDR2 are SGHAT and FQDESV (reference sequence).

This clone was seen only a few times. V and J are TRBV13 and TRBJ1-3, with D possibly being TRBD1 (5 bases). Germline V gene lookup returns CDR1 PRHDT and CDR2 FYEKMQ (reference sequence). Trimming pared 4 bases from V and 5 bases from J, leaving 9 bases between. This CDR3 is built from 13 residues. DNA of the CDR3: TGTGCCAGCAGCTCCAGGGTAAGAAACACCATATATTTT. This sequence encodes CASSSRVRNTIYF.

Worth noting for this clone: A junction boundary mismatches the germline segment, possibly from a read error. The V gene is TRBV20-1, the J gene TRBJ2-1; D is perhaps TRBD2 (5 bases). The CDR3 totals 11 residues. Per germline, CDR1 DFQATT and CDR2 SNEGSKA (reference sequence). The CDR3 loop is CSARGRNEQFF. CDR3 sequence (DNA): TGCAGTGCGAGAGGGCGGAATGAGCAGTTCTTC.

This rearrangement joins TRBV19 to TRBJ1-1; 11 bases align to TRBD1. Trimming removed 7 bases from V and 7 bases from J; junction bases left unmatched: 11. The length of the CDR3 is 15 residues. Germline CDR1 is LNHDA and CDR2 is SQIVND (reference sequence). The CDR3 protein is CASTHPGQGGNEAFF. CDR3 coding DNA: TGTGCCAGTACCCACCCGGGACAGGGGGGCAATGAAGCTTTCTTT.

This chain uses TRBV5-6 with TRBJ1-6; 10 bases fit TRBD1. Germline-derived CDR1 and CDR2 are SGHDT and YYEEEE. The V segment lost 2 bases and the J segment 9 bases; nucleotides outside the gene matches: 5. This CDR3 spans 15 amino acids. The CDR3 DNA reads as TGTGCCAGCAGCTTAGACAGGGGGCTTAGTTCACCCCTCCACTTT. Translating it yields CASSLDRGLSSPLHF.

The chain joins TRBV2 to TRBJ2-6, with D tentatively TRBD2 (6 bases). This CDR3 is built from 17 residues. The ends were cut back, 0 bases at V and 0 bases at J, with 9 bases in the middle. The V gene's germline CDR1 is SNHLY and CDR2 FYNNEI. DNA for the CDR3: TGTGCCAGCAGTGAAGCTAGCGGAGTCTCTGGGGCCAACGTCCTGACTTTC. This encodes CASSEASGVSGANVLTF.

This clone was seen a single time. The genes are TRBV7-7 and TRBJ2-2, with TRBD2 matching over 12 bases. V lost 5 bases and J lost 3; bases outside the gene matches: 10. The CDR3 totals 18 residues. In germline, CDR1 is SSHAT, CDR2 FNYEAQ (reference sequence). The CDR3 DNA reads TGTGCCAGCAGCCCGCTAACTAGCGGGAGGAGGGACACCGGGGAGCTGTTTTTT. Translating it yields CASSPLTSGRRDTGELFF.

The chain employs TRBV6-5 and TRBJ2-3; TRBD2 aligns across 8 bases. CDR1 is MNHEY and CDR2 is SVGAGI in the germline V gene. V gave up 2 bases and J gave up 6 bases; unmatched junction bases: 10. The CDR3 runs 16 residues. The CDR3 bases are TGTGCCAGCAGTTACCAACCGGGACTAGTGTCGGATACGCAGTATTTT. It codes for CASSYQPGLVSDTQYF.

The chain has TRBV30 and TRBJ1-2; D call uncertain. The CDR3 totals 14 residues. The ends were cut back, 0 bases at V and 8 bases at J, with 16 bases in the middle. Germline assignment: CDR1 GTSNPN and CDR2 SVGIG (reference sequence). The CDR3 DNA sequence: TGTGCCTGGAGTGTCGGTCATCCGGGGTTAGGCTACACCTTC. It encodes CAWSVGHPGLGYTF.

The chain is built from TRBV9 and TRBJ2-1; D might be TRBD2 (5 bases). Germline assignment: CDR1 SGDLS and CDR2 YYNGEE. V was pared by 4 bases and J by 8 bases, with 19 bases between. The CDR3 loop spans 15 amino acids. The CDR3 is CASSTREGVRDEQFF. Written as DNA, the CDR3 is TGTGCCAGCAGCACACGAGAGGGAGTACGCGATGAGCAGTTCTTC.

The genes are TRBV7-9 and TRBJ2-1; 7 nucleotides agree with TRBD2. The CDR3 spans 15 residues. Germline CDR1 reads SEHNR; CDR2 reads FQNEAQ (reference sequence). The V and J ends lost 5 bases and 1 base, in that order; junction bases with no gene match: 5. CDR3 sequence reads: CASSPQAGSYNEQFF. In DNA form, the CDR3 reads TGTGCCAGCAGCCCCCAAGCGGGGTCCTACAATGAGCAGTTCTTC.